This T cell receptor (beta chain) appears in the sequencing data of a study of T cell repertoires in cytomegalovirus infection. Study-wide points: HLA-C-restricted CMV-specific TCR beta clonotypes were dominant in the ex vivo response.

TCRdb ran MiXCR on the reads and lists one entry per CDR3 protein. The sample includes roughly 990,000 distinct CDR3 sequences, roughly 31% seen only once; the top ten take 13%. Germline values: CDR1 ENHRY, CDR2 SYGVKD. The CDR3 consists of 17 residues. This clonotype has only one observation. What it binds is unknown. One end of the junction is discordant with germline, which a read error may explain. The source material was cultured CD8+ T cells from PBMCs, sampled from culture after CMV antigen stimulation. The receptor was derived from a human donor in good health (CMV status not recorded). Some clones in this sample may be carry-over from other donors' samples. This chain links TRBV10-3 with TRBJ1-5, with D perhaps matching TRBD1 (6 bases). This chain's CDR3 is CVISARYRDGSNQPQHF. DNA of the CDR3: TGTGTCATCAGTGCGCGGTACAGGGACGGTAGCAATCAGCCCCAGCATTTT.